Listed below are T cell receptor beta chains from one sample, sequenced in a study of regulatory T cells in long-lasting Graves disease. TCRdb re-analysed the multiplex PCR reads in MiXCR, keeping a single row per CDR3 protein. The table has over 500,000 distinct CDR3 sequences, 15% to 20% seen once; the top ten hold about 12%. These data were likewise used in another study, on T cells in Graves' hyperthyroidism and ophthalmopathy.

Sample: peripheral blood mononuclear cells (PBMCs), taken at new diagnosis, from a patient treated with antithyroid drugs. The receptors come from a young man with Graves disease. CDR3s include the opening cysteine and the closing phenylalanine or tryptophan. The D gene is left open where the match is weak. Size is stated for part of the rows, as once, few or many counts, or as a class when the clone is expanded.

D gene: .
clone size: .
V gene: TRBV20-1
J gene: TRBJ1-5
CDR3 DNA: TGCAGTGCAGGGCATAGCAATCAGCCCCAGCATTTT
CDR3 protein: CSAGHSNQPQHF

D gene: .
clone size: .
V gene: TRBV10-2
J gene: TRBJ1-5
CDR3 DNA: TGCGCCAGCAGCCCCGGGGTTGGACAGCCCCAGCATTTT
CDR3 protein: CASSPGVGQPQHF

D gene: TRBD2
clone size: .
V gene: TRBV4-2
J gene: TRBJ2-5
CDR3 DNA: TGTGCCAGCAGCCCCGGTCTGACTAGCGCTACGGGGGAGACCCAGTACTTC
CDR3 protein: CASSPGLTSATGETQYF

D gene: .
clone size: .
V gene: TRBV20-1
J gene: TRBJ2-7
CDR3 DNA: TGCAGTGCTAGAAGTCTCGGGAGCTCAGGGTACGAGCAGTACTTC
CDR3 protein: CSARSLGSSGYEQYF

D gene: TRBD1
clone size: .
V gene: TRBV14
J gene: TRBJ1-4
CDR3 DNA: TGTGCCAGCAGCCCGTCCCGGGACAGGGGGCGCGATGAAAAACTGTTTTTT
CDR3 protein: CASSPSRDRGRDEKLFF

D gene: TRBD1
clone size: few
V gene: TRBV6-2/TRBV6-3
J gene: TRBJ2-3
CDR3 DNA: TGTGCCAGCAGTTACAGAGTAACAGGGGTATATACAGATACGCAGTATTTT
CDR3 protein: CASSYRVTGVYTDTQYF

D gene: .
clone size: .
V gene: TRBV4-1
J gene: TRBJ1-2
CDR3 DNA: TGCGCCAGCAGCCAAGATCTGAGGTTAGCTAACTATGGCTACACCTTC
CDR3 protein: CASSQDLRLANYGYTF

D gene: .
clone size: .
V gene: TRBV20-1
J gene: TRBJ2-1
CDR3 DNA: TGCAGTGCTAGACTAGGGGGGGGCTCCTACAATGAGCAGTTCTTC
CDR3 protein: CSARLGGGSYNEQFF

D gene: TRBD1
clone size: .
V gene: TRBV9
J gene: TRBJ1-6
CDR3 DNA: TGTGCCAGCAGCCCTGAAGAAGGACAGGGGAGGGATTCACCCCTCCACTTT
CDR3 protein: CASSPEEGQGRDSPLHF

D gene: .
clone size: .
V gene: TRBV5-4
J gene: TRBJ1-2
CDR3 DNA: TGTGCCAGCAGCTTGGGAGGGCGCGATGGCTACACCTTC
CDR3 protein: CASSLGGRDGYTF

D gene: .
clone size: .
V gene: TRBV7-9
J gene: TRBJ2-5
CDR3 DNA: TGTGCCAGCAGCCCAGGGACCCTCGTTTCGCAAGAGACCCAGTACTTC
CDR3 protein: CASSPGTLVSQETQYF

D gene: TRBD1
clone size: .
V gene: TRBV7-3
J gene: TRBJ1-4
CDR3 DNA: TGTGCCAGCAGCCGCCAGTCAGGGGGTCCAAATGAAAAACTGTTTTTT
CDR3 protein: CASSRQSGGPNEKLFF

D gene: .
clone size: few
V gene: TRBV11-2
J gene: TRBJ2-1
CDR3 DNA: TGTGCCAGCGGCTTAGATCGGACGGGCCTCTTCCATGAGCAGTTCTTC
CDR3 protein: CASGLDRTGLFHEQFF

D gene: .
clone size: many
V gene: TRBV2
J gene: TRBJ1-2
CDR3 DNA: TGTGCCAGCATCGGGCAGGCCTTGTCGGGCTACACCTTC
CDR3 protein: CASIGQALSGYTF

D gene: .
clone size: .
V gene: TRBV4-1
J gene: TRBJ2-1
CDR3 DNA: TGCGCCAGCAGCCAAGCCGGGACCAAGCAGTTCTTC
CDR3 protein: CASSQAGTKQFF

D gene: .
clone size: many
V gene: TRBV24-1
J gene: TRBJ2-2
CDR3 DNA: TGTGCCACCAACTGGGCCGGGGAGCTGTTTTTT
CDR3 protein: CATNWAGELFF

D gene: .
clone size: .
V gene: TRBV19
J gene: TRBJ1-3
CDR3 DNA: TGTGCCAGTAGTCCTCGCCGGGGCTTGGCGTCCGGAAACACCATATATTTT
CDR3 protein: CASSPRRGLASGNTIYF

D gene: TRBD2
clone size: many
V gene: TRBV20-1
J gene: TRBJ2-3
CDR3 DNA: TGCAGTGCTAGAGATCTGGGAGGGCCACACACAGATACGCAGTATTTT
CDR3 protein: CSARDLGGPHTDTQYF

D gene: TRBD2
clone size: many
V gene: TRBV20-1
J gene: TRBJ2-7
CDR3 DNA: TGCAGTGCCCGGATCGAAGCGGGAGGGGCCTACGAGCAGTACTTC
CDR3 protein: CSARIEAGGAYEQYF

D gene: .
clone size: .
V gene: TRBV20-1
J gene: TRBJ2-1
CDR3 DNA: TGCAGTGCCCCCCGGAGGGACTTACCCTCCAATGAGCAGTTCTTC
CDR3 protein: CSAPRRDLPSNEQFF

D gene: .
clone size: .
V gene: TRBV27
J gene: TRBJ2-2
CDR3 DNA: TGTGCCAGCAGCCTGTGGGGACCCGAGAGATCCGGGGAGCTGTTTTTT
CDR3 protein: CASSLWGPERSGELFF

D gene: .
clone size: .
V gene: TRBV20-1
J gene: TRBJ2-1
CDR3 DNA: TGCAGTGCCCTTGGAGGCGAGTACAATGAGCAGTTCTTC
CDR3 protein: CSALGGEYNEQFF

D gene: TRBD2
clone size: .
V gene: TRBV12-3/TRBV12-4
J gene: TRBJ2-1
CDR3 DNA: TGTGCCAGCAGTTTAATTCTGGCTAGCGGGACGGATGATTTCACCTACAATGAGCAGTTCTTC
CDR3 protein: CASSLILASGTDDFTYNEQFF

D gene: .
clone size: many
V gene: TRBV12-3/TRBV12-4
J gene: TRBJ1-6
CDR3 DNA: TGTGCCAGCAGTCCCCGGGACTTAGGCGATTCACCCCTCCACTTT
CDR3 protein: CASSPRDLGDSPLHF

D gene: .
clone size: once
V gene: TRBV30
J gene: TRBJ2-1
CDR3 DNA: TGTGCCTGGAGTGTGGCGGGGCCTTACAATGAGCAGTTCTTC
CDR3 protein: CAWSVAGPYNEQFF

D gene: .
clone size: few
V gene: TRBV10-2
J gene: TRBJ2-1
CDR3 DNA: TGCGCCAGCAGTGGTCTTAGCGTGTCCTACAATGAGCAGTTCTTC
CDR3 protein: CASSGLSVSYNEQFF

D gene: .
clone size: few
V gene: TRBV5-1
J gene: TRBJ2-3
CDR3 DNA: TGCGCCAGCAGCTCGGCGTACGGAAGCACAGATACGCAGTATTTT
CDR3 protein: CASSSAYGSTDTQYF

D gene: .
clone size: many
V gene: TRBV29-1
J gene: TRBJ2-1
CDR3 DNA: TGCAGCTTACGGACAGTTTACAATGAGCAGTTCTTC
CDR3 protein: CSLRTVYNEQFF

D gene: TRBD1
clone size: .
V gene: TRBV4-1
J gene: TRBJ2-5
CDR3 DNA: TGCGCCAGCAGCCATATACAGGGGAGCCAAGAGACCCAGTACTTC
CDR3 protein: CASSHIQGSQETQYF

D gene: .
clone size: few
V gene: TRBV7-2
J gene: TRBJ2-7
CDR3 DNA: TGTGCCAGCAGCTTAGGGGGGCGCGGCTACTACGAGCAGTACTTC
CDR3 protein: CASSLGGRGYYEQYF

D gene: .
clone size: few
V gene: TRBV19
J gene: TRBJ2-1
CDR3 DNA: TGTGCCAGTTACAATGAGCAGTTCTTC
CDR3 protein: CASYNEQFF

D gene: .
clone size: many
V gene: TRBV29-1
J gene: TRBJ2-3
CDR3 DNA: TGCAGCGTTGGCAGGGTGGGCACAGATACGCAGTATTTT
CDR3 protein: CSVGRVGTDTQYF

D gene: .
clone size: many
V gene: TRBV30
J gene: TRBJ2-3
CDR3 DNA: TGTGCCTGGAGTGTACCTATGACAGGAACCGCAGATACGCAGTATTTT
CDR3 protein: CAWSVPMTGTADTQYF

D gene: .
clone size: many
V gene: TRBV28
J gene: TRBJ1-4
CDR3 DNA: TGTGCCACCACCAGGGTACGGGACAATAATGAAAAACTGTTTTTT
CDR3 protein: CATTRVRDNNEKLFF

D gene: TRBD2
clone size: many
V gene: TRBV20-1
J gene: TRBJ2-3
CDR3 DNA: TGCAGTGCTACCGGGACTAGCGGGTTCCCTAGCACAGATACGCAGTATTTT
CDR3 protein: CSATGTSGFPSTDTQYF

D gene: .
clone size: few
V gene: TRBV10-3
J gene: TRBJ2-7
CDR3 DNA: TGTGCCATCAGTCCCGGGATAGACTACGAGCAGTACTTC
CDR3 protein: CAISPGIDYEQYF

D gene: .
clone size: few
V gene: TRBV10-2
J gene: TRBJ2-5
CDR3 DNA: TGCGCCAGCAGCGTAGGGATTGAGGCCGGCCAAGAGACCCAGTACTTC
CDR3 protein: CASSVGIEAGQETQYF

D gene: .
clone size: many
V gene: TRBV27
J gene: TRBJ2-7
CDR3 DNA: TGTGCCAGCCCAATCGACCACGGGGACTCCTACGAGCAGTACTTC
CDR3 protein: CASPIDHGDSYEQYF

D gene: .
clone size: few
V gene: TRBV5-4
J gene: TRBJ1-4
CDR3 DNA: TGTGCCAGCAGCCTTCATGCAACTAATGAAAAACTGTTTTTT
CDR3 protein: CASSLHATNEKLFF

D gene: TRBD2
clone size: few
V gene: TRBV7-3
J gene: TRBJ2-1
CDR3 DNA: TGTGCCAGCAGCTTATGGGGGACTAGCCGACCCAATGAGCAGTTCTTC
CDR3 protein: CASSLWGTSRPNEQFF

D gene: TRBD2
clone size: few
V gene: TRBV3-1
J gene: TRBJ2-7
CDR3 DNA: TGTGCCAGCAGCCAAGGCCTAGCGGTAGACTACGAGCAGTACTTC
CDR3 protein: CASSQGLAVDYEQYF

D gene: TRBD2
clone size: few
V gene: TRBV20-1
J gene: TRBJ2-5
CDR3 DNA: TGCAGTGCTAGAGTAACCGGGAGGCGAGAGACCCAGTACTTC
CDR3 protein: CSARVTGRRETQYF